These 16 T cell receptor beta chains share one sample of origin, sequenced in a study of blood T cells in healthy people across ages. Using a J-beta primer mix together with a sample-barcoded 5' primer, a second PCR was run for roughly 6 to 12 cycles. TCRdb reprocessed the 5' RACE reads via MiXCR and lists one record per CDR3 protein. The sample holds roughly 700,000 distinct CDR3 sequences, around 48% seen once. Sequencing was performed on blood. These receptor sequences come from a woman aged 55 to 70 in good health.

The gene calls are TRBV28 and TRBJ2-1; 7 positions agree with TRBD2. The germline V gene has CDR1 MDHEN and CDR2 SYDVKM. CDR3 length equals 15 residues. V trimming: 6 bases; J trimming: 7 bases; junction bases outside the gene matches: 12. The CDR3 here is CASSALTSAGNEQFF. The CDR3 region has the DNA TGTGCCAGCAGCGCACTCACTAGCGCCGGGAATGAGCAGTTCTTC. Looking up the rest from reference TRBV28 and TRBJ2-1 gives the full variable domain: DVKVTQSSRYLVKRTGEKVFLECVQDMDHENMFWYRQDPGLGLRLIYFSYDVKMKEKGDIPEGYSVSREKKERFSLILESASTNQTSMYLCASSALTSAGNEQFFGPGTRLTVL.

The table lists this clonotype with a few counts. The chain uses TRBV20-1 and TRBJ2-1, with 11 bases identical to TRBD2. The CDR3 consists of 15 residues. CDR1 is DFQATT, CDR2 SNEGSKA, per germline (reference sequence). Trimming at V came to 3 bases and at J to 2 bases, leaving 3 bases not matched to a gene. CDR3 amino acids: CSARLAGGPYNEQFF. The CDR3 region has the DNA TGCAGTGCTAGGCTAGCGGGAGGACCCTACAATGAGCAGTTCTTC.

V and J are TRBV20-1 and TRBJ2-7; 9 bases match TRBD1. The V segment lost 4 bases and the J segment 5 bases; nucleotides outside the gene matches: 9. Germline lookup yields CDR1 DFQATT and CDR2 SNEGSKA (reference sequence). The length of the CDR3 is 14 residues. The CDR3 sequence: CSAMKQGANNEQYF. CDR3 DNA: TGCAGTGCTATGAAACAGGGGGCGAACAACGAGCAGTACTTC.

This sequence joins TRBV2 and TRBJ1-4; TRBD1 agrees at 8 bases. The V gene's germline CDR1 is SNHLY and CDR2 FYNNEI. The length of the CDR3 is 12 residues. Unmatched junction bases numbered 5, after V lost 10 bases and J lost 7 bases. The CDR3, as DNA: TGTGCCACCGGGACAGGACTTGAAAAACTGTTTTTT. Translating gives CATGTGLEKLFF.

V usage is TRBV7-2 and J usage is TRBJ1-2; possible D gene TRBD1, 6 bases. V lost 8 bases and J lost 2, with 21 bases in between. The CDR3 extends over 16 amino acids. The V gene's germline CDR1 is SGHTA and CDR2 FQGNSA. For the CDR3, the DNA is TGTGCCAGCTGCCCCACCTCCGGGACACCGAACTATGGCTACACCTTC. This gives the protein CASCPTSGTPNYGYTF.

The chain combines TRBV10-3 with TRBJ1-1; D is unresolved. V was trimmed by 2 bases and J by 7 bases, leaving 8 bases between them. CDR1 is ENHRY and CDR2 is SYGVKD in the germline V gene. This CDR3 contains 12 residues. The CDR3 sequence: CAISEPDFEAFF. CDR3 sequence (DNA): TGTGCCATCAGTGAGCCGGACTTTGAAGCTTTCTTT.

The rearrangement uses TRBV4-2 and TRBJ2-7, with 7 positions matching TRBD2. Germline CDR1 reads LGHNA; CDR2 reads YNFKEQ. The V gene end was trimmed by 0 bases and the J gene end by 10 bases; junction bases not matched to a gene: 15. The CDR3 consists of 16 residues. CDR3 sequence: CASSQDRATSSENQYF. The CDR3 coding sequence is TGTGCCAGCAGCCAAGATCGGGCGACTAGCTCGGAGAACCAGTACTTC.

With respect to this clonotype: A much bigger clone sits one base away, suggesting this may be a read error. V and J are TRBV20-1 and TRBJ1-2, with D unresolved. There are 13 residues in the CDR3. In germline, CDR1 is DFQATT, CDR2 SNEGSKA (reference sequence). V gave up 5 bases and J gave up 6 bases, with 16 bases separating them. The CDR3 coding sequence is TGCAGTGCTCTGAAACGGAGAGCTGATGGCTACACCTTC. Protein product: CSALKRRADGYTF.

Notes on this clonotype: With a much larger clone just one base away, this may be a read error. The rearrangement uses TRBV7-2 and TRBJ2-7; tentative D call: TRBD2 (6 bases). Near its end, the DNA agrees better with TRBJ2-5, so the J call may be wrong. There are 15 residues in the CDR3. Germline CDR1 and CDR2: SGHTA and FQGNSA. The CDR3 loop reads CASSLKAASAGTQYF. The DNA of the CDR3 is TGTGCCAGCAGCTTAAAGGCGGCTAGCGCCGGGACCCAGTACTTC.

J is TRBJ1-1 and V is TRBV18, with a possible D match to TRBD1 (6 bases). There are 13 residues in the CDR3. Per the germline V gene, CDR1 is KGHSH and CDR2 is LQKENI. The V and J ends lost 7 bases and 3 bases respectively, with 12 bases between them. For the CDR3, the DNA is TGTGCCAGCTTTATACAGGGCGACACTGAAGCTTTCTTT. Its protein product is CASFIQGDTEAFF.

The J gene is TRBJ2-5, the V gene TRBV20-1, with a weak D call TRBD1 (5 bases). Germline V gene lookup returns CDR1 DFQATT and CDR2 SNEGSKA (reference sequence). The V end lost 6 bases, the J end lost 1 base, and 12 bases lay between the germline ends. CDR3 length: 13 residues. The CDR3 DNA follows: TGCAGTGCATTAGGGGTGGGCCAAGAGACCCAGTACTTC. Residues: CSALGVGQETQYF.

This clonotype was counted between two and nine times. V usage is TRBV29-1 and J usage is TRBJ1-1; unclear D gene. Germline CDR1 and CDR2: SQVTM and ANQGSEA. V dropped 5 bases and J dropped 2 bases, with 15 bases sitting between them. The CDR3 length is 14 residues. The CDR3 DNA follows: TGCAGCGTTCCCCTCGGGATGTCCAACACTGAAGCTTTCTTT. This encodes CSVPLGMSNTEAFF.

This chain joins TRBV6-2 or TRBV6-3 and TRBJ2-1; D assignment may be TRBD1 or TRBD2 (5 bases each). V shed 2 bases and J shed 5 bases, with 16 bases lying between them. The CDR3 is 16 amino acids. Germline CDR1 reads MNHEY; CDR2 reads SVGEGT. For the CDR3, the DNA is TGTGCCAGCAGTTACACGGGGCGCTCCCTTGACAATGAGCAGTTCTTC. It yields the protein CASSYTGRSLDNEQFF.

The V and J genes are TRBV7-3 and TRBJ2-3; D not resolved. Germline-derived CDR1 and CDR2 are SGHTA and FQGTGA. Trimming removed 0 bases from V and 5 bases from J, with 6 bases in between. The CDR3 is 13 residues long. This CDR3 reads CASSLTSEDTQYF. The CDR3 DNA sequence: TGTGCCAGCAGCTTAACTTCTGAAGATACGCAGTATTTT. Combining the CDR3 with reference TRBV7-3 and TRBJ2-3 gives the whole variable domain GAGVSQTPSNKVTEKGKYVELRCDPISGHTALYWYRQSLGQGPEFLIYFQGTGAADDSGLPNDRFFAVRPEGSVSTLKIQRTERGDSAVYLCASSLTSEDTQYFGPGTRLTVL.

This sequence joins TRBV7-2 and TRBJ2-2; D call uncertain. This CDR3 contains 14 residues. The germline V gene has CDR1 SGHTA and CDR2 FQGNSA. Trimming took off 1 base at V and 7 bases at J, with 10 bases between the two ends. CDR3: CASSLVASGGELFF. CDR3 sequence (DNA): TGTGCCAGCAGCTTAGTCGCGTCGGGCGGGGAGCTGTTTTTT.

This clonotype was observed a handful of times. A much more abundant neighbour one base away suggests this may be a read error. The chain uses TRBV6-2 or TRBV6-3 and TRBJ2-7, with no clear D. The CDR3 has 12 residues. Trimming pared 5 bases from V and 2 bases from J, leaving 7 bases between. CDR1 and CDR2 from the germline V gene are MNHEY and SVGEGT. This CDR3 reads CASSDPTYEQYF. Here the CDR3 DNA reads TGTGCCAGCAGTGACCCTACCTACGAGCAGTACTTC.